Presented here are 8 T cell receptor beta chains from one specimen sequenced in a study of CD8 T cells in ankylosing spondylitis. Their target antigens are unknown. General study findings and limits: Ankylosing spondylitis blood appeared to be characterized by a TCR beta motif of eight or nine highly homologous variants.

In TCRdb, the 5' RACE reads were re-called with MiXCR into one record per CDR3 protein. There are about 450,000 distinct CDR3 sequences in the sample; roughly 26% occur only once, and 0.75% to 0.9% lies in the top ten. The sequencing sample was made of blood, either unsorted or a sorted T cell fraction (not recorded which). These receptors all stem from a male donor with ankylosing spondylitis.

The J gene is TRBJ1-1, the V gene TRBV20-1; a possible D gene is TRBD1 (6 bases). There are 13 residues in the CDR3. Germline V CDR1 and CDR2: DFQATT, SNEGSKA (reference sequence). Trimming pared 6 bases from V and 0 bases from J, leaving 11 bases between. CDR3 in amino acids: CSAQGHMNTEAFF. As DNA, the CDR3 is TGCAGTGCCCAGGGGCACATGAACACTGAAGCTTTCTTT.

This clonotype was observed a single time. The CDR3, as DNA: TGTGCCAGCCGGAGGCACCTTGAAGCTTTCTTT. It codes for CASRRHLEAFF. V usage is TRBV19 and J usage is TRBJ1-1; no firm D call. The V and J ends lost 9 bases and 7 bases respectively, with 12 bases between them. The CDR3 sequence is 11 residues long. Germline V gene lookup returns CDR1 LNHDA and CDR2 SQIVND (reference sequence).

This sequence joins TRBV25-1 and TRBJ2-1; D is uncertain. This CDR3 is 17 amino acids long. Trimming removed 2 bases at V and 3 bases at J, with 17 bases between. Germline V gives CDR1 MGHDK, CDR2 SYGVNS. The CDR3 sequence is CASSEILLEQNYNEQFF. CDR3 in DNA: TGTGCCAGCAGTGAAATCTTACTCGAGCAGAACTACAATGAGCAGTTCTTC.

The chain employs TRBV20-1 and TRBJ1-4, with D possibly being TRBD1 (6 bases). In germline, CDR1 is DFQATT, CDR2 SNEGSKA (reference sequence). The CDR3 sequence is 15 residues long. V lost 2 bases and J lost 8, with 18 bases in between. CDR3 sequence: CSARLPEGGGEKLFF. The DNA for the CDR3 is TGCAGTGCTAGACTACCCGAGGGGGGAGGCGAAAAACTGTTTTTT.

This clonotype was counted at least ten times. The chain carries TRBV20-1 and TRBJ2-5, with D perhaps TRBD1 or TRBD2 (5 bases each). The CDR3 loop spans 14 amino acids. V lost 0 bases, J lost 4 bases, and 12 bases lay in between. Germline CDR1 and CDR2: DFQATT and SNEGSKA (reference sequence). CDR3 DNA: TGCAGTGCTAGAGAGGCGCCGAGGGGAGAGACCCAGTACTTC. Translated, it gives CSAREAPRGETQYF.

The CDR3 DNA reads TGCAGTGCTAGAGATCGGTTGCAGGGTCGTGAAAAACTGTTTTTT. Residues: CSARDRLQGREKLFF. The V gene is TRBV20-1, the J gene TRBJ1-4; D might be TRBD1 (5 bases). Per germline, CDR1 DFQATT and CDR2 SNEGSKA (reference sequence). V lost 0 bases and J 7 bases, leaving 15 bases between the germline ends. CDR3 length: 15 residues.

This chain connects TRBV29-1 to TRBJ2-1; 11 positions agree with TRBD2. Germline V gene lookup returns CDR1 SQVTM and CDR2 ANQGSEA. V was pared by 6 bases and J by 0 bases, with 10 bases of the junction left unmatched. The CDR3 has 17 amino acids. The CDR3 loop is CSVLPPSGRSSYNEQFF. As DNA, the CDR3 is TGCAGCGTCCTCCCCCCTAGCGGGAGGTCCTCCTACAATGAGCAGTTCTTC.

This clonotype has at least ten counts. This chain uses TRBV9 with TRBJ2-5; D gene unclear. The germline gives CDR1 SGDLS, CDR2 YYNGEE. V shed 0 bases and J shed 4 bases, with 7 bases lying between them. The CDR3 covers 13 residues. DNA for the CDR3: TGTGCCAGCAGCGTAGAGTTGGGAGAGACCCAGTACTTC. Its translation: CASSVELGETQYF.